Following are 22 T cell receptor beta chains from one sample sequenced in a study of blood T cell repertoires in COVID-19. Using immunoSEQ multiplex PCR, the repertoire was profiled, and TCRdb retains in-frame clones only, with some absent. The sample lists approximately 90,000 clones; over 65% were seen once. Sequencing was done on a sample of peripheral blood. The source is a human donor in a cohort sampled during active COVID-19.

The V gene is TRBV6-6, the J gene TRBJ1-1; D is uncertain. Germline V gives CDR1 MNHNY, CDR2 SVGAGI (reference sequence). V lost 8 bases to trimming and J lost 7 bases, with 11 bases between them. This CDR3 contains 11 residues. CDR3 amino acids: CASRLRVEAFF. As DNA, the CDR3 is TGTGCCAGCCGTCTCCGGGTTGAAGCTTTCTTT.

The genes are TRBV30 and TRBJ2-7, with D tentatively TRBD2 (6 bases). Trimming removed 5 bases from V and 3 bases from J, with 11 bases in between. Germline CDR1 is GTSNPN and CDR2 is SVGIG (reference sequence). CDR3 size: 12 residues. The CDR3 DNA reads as TGTGCCTGGGGGTGGAGGGGCTACGAGCAGTACTTC. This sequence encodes CAWGWRGYEQYF.

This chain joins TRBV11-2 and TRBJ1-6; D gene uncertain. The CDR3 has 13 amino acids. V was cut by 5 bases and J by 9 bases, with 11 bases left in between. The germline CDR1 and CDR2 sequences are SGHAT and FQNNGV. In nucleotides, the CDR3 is TGTGCCAGCAGCCCAGAGCGGAGTTCACCCCTCCACTTT. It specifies CASSPERSSPLHF.

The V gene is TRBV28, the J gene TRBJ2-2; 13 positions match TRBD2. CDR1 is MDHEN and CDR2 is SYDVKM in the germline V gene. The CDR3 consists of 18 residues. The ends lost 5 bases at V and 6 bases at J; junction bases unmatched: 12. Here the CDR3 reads CASSEPVGTSGRAGELFF. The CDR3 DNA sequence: TGTGCCAGCAGTGAGCCAGTGGGAACTAGCGGGAGGGCCGGGGAGCTGTTTTTT. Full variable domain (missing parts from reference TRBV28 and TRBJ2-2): DVKVTQSSRYLVKRTGEKVFLECVQDMDHENMFWYRQDPGLGLRLIYFSYDVKMKEKGDIPEGYSVSREKKERFSLILESASTNQTSMYLCASSEPVGTSGRAGELFFGEGSRLTVL.

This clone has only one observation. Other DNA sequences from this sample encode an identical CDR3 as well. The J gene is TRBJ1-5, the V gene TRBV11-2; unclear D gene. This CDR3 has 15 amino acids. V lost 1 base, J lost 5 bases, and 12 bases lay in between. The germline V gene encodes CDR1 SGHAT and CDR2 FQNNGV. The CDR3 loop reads CASSLGLAGYQPQHF. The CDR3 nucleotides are TGTGCCAGCAGCTTAGGCTTAGCGGGGTATCAGCCCCAGCATTTT.

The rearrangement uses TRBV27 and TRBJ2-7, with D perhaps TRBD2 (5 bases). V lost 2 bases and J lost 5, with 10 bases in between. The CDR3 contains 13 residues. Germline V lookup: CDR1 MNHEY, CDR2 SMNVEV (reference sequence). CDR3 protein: CASSLRGRNEQYF. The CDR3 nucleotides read TGTGCCAGCAGTTTACGAGGGCGGAACGAGCAGTACTTC.

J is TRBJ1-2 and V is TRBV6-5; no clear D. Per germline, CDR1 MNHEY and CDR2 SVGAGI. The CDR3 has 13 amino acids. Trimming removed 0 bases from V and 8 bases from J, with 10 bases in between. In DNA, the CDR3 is TGTGCCAGCAGTTACTCTGCGAGAAACGGCTACACCTTC. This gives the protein CASSYSARNGYTF.

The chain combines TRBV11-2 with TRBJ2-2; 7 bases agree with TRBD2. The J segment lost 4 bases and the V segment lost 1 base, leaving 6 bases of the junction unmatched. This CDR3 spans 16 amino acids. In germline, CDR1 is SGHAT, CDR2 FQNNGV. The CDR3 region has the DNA TGTGCCAGCAGCTTAGTAGGAGGGAGGGCCACCGGGGAGCTGTTTTTT. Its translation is CASSLVGGRATGELFF.

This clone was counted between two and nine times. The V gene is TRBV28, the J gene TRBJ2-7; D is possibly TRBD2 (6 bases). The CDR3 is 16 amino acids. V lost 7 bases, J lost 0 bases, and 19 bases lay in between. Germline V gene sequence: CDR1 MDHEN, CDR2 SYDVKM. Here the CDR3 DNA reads TGTGCCAGCACCATCGGCGGGATTTCTAGCTCCTACGAGCAGTACTTC. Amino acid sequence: CASTIGGISSSYEQYF.

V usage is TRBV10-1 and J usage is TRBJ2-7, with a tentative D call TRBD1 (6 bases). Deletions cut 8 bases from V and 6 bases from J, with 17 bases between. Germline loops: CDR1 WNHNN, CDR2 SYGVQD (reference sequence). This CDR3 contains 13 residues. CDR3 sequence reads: CASSRWGRSEQYF. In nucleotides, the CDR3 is TGCGCCAGCTCGAGGTGGGGGCGTTCCGAGCAGTACTTC.

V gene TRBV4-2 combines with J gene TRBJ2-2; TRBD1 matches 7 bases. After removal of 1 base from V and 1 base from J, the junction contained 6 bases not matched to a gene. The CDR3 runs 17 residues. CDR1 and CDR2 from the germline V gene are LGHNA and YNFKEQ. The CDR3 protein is CASSQGDWTGNTGELFF. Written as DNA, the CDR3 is TGTGCCAGCAGCCAAGGGGATTGGACAGGGAACACCGGGGAGCTGTTTTTT.

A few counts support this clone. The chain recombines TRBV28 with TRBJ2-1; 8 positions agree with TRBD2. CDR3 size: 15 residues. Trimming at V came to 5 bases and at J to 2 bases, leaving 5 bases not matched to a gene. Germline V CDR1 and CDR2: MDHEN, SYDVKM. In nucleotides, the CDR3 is TGTGCCAGCAGTACTAGCGGAGGGACCTACAATGAGCAGTTCTTC. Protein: CASSTSGGTYNEQFF.

CDR3 region: CASSLAGANTGELFF. The CDR3, as DNA: TGTGCCAGCAGCTTGGCAGGGGCGAACACCGGGGAGCTGTTTTTT. The rearrangement links TRBV7-8 to TRBJ2-2; possibly TRBD1 for D (6 bases). There are 15 residues in the CDR3. The ends were cut back, 3 bases at V and 0 bases at J, with 8 bases in the middle. Germline CDR1 and CDR2: SGHVS and FQNEAQ.

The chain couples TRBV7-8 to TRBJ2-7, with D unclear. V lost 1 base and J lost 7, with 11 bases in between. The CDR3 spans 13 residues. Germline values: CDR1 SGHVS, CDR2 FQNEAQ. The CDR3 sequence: CASSLEVEREQYF. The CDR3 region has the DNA TGTGCCAGCAGCTTAGAAGTGGAGAGGGAGCAGTACTTC.

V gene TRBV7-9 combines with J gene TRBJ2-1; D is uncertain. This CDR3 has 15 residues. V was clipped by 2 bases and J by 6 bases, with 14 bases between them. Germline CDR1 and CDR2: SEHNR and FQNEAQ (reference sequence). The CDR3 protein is CASSLTEVDVNEQFF. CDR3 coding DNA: TGTGCCAGCAGCTTAACCGAGGTGGATGTCAATGAGCAGTTCTTC.

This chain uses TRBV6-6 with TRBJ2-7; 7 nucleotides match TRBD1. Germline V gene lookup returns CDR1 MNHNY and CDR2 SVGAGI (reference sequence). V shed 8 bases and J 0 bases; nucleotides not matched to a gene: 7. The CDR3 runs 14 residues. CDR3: CASGPTGSSYEQYF. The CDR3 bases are TGTGCCAGCGGACCGACAGGGAGCTCCTACGAGCAGTACTTC.

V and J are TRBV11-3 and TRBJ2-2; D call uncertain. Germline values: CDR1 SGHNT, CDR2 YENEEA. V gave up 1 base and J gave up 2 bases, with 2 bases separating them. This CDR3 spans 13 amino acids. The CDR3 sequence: CASSLVNTGELFF. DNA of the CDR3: TGTGCCAGCAGCTTAGTAAACACCGGGGAGCTGTTTTTT.

This CDR3 reads CASSVGADIDSPLHF. The CDR3, as DNA: TGTGCCAGCAGTGTTGGGGCAGATATTGATTCACCCCTCCACTTT. The chain links TRBV2 to TRBJ1-6; D possibly corresponds to TRBD1 (5 bases). This CDR3 contains 15 residues. Trimming stripped 4 bases from V and 8 bases from J, with 15 bases between. Germline loops: CDR1 SNHLY, CDR2 FYNNEI.

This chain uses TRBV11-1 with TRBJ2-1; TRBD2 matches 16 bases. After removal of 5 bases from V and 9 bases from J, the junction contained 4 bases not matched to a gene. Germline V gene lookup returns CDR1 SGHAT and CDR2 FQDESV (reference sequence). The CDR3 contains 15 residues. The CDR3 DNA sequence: TGTGCCAGCAGCCCCGGGACTAGCGGGAGGGGTGAGCAGTTCTTC. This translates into CASSPGTSGRGEQFF.

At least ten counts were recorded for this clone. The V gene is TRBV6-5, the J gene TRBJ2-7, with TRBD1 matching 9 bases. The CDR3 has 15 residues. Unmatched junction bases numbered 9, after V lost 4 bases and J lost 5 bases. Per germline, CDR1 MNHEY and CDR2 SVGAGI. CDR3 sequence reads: CASSFLGTGKDEQYF. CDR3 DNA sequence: TGTGCCAGCAGTTTTCTCGGGACAGGGAAGGACGAGCAGTACTTC.

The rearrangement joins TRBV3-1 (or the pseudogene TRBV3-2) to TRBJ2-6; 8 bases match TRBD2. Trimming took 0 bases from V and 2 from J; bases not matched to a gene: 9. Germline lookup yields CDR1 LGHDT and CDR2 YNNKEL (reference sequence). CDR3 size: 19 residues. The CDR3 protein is CASSQDLASGRAGANVLTF. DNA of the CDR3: TGTGCCAGCAGCCAAGATCTTGCCAGCGGGAGAGCTGGGGCCAACGTCCTGACTTTC.

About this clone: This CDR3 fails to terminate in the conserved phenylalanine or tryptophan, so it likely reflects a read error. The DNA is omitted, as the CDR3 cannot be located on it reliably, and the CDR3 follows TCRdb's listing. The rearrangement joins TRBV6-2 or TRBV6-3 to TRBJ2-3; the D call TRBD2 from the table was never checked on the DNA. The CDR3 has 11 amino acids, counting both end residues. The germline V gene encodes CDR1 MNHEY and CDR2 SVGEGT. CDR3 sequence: CASSSGTSRDL.